The clone carrying this TCR beta chain was found many times. Its antigen is currently unknown. This entry is derived from a study of T cells in Graves' hyperthyroidism and ophthalmopathy. The CDR3 consists of 13 residues. The V end lost 3 bases, the J end lost 7 bases, and 13 bases lay between the germline ends. Whole-study results and caveats: A median about 6.2 months before onset, the model predicted ophthalmopathy.

TCR beta CDR3 regions were amplified from RNA transcripts. HTBI primers drove first-round RT-PCR of the TCR CDR3. TCRdb re-called the multiplex PCR reads with MiXCR, one entry per CDR3 protein. This table has about 380,000 distinct CDR3 sequences, approximately 17% appearing once. Clinical symptoms, serum thyroxine and TRAb, thyroid ultrasound and orbital computed tomography together formed the diagnostic basis. Cells are PBMCs isolated from more than 8.5 ml of fresh blood. The TCR originated in a man younger than 30 with Graves' ophthalmopathy. Sequencing input: blood. J is TRBJ2-7 and V is TRBV12-3 or TRBV12-4; perhaps TRBD1 as D (5 bases). This CDR3 is CASSFQGRDEQYF. CDR3 DNA sequence: TGTGCCAGCAGTTTCCAGGGAAGGGATGAGCAGTACTTC.